The 24 T cell receptor beta chains presented below share a single source sample, sequenced in a study of vaccination and CD4 T cells after COVID-19. With the Oncomine TCR Beta short-read assay, DNA from cultured CD4+ T cells was sequenced. Using its own MiXCR run on the PCR reads, TCRdb lists one record per CDR3 protein. The sample lists around 13,000 distinct CDR3 sequences; 20% to 30% were seen once. The sample's treatment: 10-day PBMC culture with coronavirus spike peptide pools or control peptides (ViraFEST assay). These receptors' antigens are unknown. The sample consisted of CD4+ T cells from blood, cultured in vitro, taken after SARS-CoV-2 vaccination. The receptors shown here come from a human donor who had recovered from COVID-19.

The chain links TRBV11-3 to TRBJ2-1; D is uncertain. Trimming pared 5 bases from V and 8 bases from J, leaving 16 bases between. Germline V gene data show CDR1 as SGHNT and CDR2 as YENEEA. CDR3 size: 14 residues. The CDR3 protein is CASSLGRLQYEQFF. CDR3 DNA: TGTGCCAGCAGCCTAGGGCGCCTACAATATGAGCAGTTCTTC.

V and J are TRBV10-1 and TRBJ2-1; the D gene is possibly TRBD2 (5 bases). Trimming took 2 bases from V and 7 from J, leaving 15 bases between them. Germline loops: CDR1 WNHNN, CDR2 SYGVQD (reference sequence). The CDR3 has 15 residues. DNA for the CDR3: TGCGCCAGCAGTGAGCTCCGGGGATCGGGTAATGAGCAGTTCTTC. Translated, it gives CASSELRGSGNEQFF.

This clonotype was recorded a few times. The chain has TRBV18 and TRBJ2-3, with TRBD2 matching 7 bases. The CDR3 extends over 16 amino acids. The ends lost 1 base at V and 4 bases at J; junction bases unmatched: 8. Germline V gives CDR1 KGHSH, CDR2 LQKENI. The CDR3 DNA follows: TGTGCCAGCTCACCACGGGGAGCGGGGAGCCCAGATACGCAGTATTTT. Translated, it gives CASSPRGAGSPDTQYF.

The rearrangement links TRBV7-4 to TRBJ2-2; the D gene is possibly TRBD1 (6 bases). The CDR3 has 13 amino acids. Trimming took off 4 bases at V and 5 bases at J, with 8 bases between the two ends. Germline V gives CDR1 SGHVT, CDR2 SQSDAQ. DNA of the CDR3: TGTGCCAGCAGCTACAGGGTTACCGGGGAGCTGTTTTTT. Translating gives CASSYRVTGELFF.

J is TRBJ2-1 and V is TRBV20-1, with D unclear. Trimming took 5 bases from V and 3 from J, leaving 2 bases between them. Germline values: CDR1 DFQATT, CDR2 SNEGSKA (reference sequence). The CDR3 extends over 10 amino acids. The CDR3 region has the DNA TGCAGTGCTGGCTACAATGAGCAGTTCTTC. Protein: CSAGYNEQFF.

This clonotype was observed a few times. The V and J genes are TRBV19 and TRBJ2-2; the D is unclear. Trimming cost V 4 bases and J 0 bases, with 15 bases left between them. From germline, CDR1 is LNHDA and CDR2 SQIVND (reference sequence). The CDR3 has 17 amino acids. The CDR3 reads CASSRRLLVANTGELFF. The CDR3 bases are TGTGCCAGTAGTAGGAGACTGCTCGTCGCGAACACCGGGGAGCTGTTTTTT. Supplemented by reference TRBV19 and TRBJ2-2, the full variable domain reads DGGITQSPKYLFRKEGQNVTLSCEQNLNHDAMYWYRQDPGQGLRLIYYSQIVNDFQKGDIAEGYSVSREKKESFPLTVTSAQKNPTAFYLCASSRRLLVANTGELFFGEGSRLTVL.

The chain employs TRBV9 and TRBJ1-2; possible D gene TRBD1, 6 bases. The CDR3 is made up of 17 amino acids. Trimming removed 0 bases from V and 4 bases from J, with 19 bases in between. CDR1 and CDR2 from the germline V gene are SGDLS and YYNGEE. The CDR3, as DNA: TGTGCCAGCAGCGTAGCTACAGGGAGGCGAGGGGGCTATGGCTACACCTTC. It yields the protein CASSVATGRRGGYGYTF.

The chain links TRBV11-2 to TRBJ2-3; 10 nucleotides align to TRBD2. CDR3 length: 18 amino acids. The V and J ends lost 1 base and 0 bases, in that order; junction bases with no gene match: 7. Germline values: CDR1 SGHAT, CDR2 FQNNGV. The CDR3 bases are TGTGCCAGCAGCTTAGCTAGCGGGAGTTCCGGGAGCACAGATACGCAGTATTTT. Encoded protein: CASSLASGSSGSTDTQYF.

This clonotype was seen more than once but under ten times. The CDR3 nucleotides read TGCAGTGCTAGAGGCGGGACGGCCTATGGCTACACCTTC. It is translated as CSARGGTAYGYTF. This chain joins TRBV20-1 and TRBJ1-2; a possible D gene is TRBD1 (5 bases). Trimming stripped 1 base from V and 4 bases from J, with 10 bases between. Germline V gene sequence: CDR1 DFQATT, CDR2 SNEGSKA (reference sequence). CDR3 length: 13 amino acids.

The genes are TRBV28 and TRBJ2-7; 8 bases are a match to TRBD2. The CDR3 totals 16 residues. Germline V gene sequence: CDR1 MDHEN, CDR2 SYDVKM. V was pared by 7 bases and J by 3 bases, with 14 bases of the junction left unmatched. The CDR3 bases are TGTGCCAGCAAGGAGGGCGGGAGGTCCCTAATCTACGAGCAGTACTTC. Translating gives CASKEGGRSLIYEQYF.

Within the sample, this clonotype is medium-sized. The chain carries TRBV20-1 and TRBJ1-5; D gene ambiguous. The CDR3 contains 14 residues. V gave up 4 bases and J gave up 0 bases, with 10 bases separating them. Looked up from germline, CDR1 is DFQATT and CDR2 is SNEGSKA (reference sequence). CDR3 nucleotide sequence: TGCAGTGCTATCAATCGGGCTAGCAATCAGCCCCAGCATTTT. Translation gives CSAINRASNQPQHF.

V usage is TRBV6-1 and J usage is TRBJ1-5; 9 bases map to TRBD1. From germline, CDR1 is MNHNS and CDR2 SASEGT. The CDR3 length is 16 residues. V was pared by 3 bases and J by 6 bases, with 9 bases of the junction left unmatched. CDR3 in amino acids: CASSDHRTGVRQPQHF. In DNA, the CDR3 is TGTGCCAGCAGTGACCACCGGACAGGGGTACGTCAGCCCCAGCATTTT.

The chain couples TRBV12-3 or TRBV12-4 to TRBJ2-5; a possible D gene is TRBD1 (5 bases). The length of the CDR3 is 12 residues. Trimming took off 2 bases at V and 5 bases at J, with 6 bases between the two ends. In nucleotides, the CDR3 is TGTGCCAGCAGTTTATCAGGGGAGACCCAGTACTTC. Translation gives CASSLSGETQYF.

This clonotype was seen a single time. Sequence at one end of the junction differs from germline and may be a read error. CDR3 DNA: TGTGCCAACAGTTTACGGGCGACAGGGGTTGGGGGCTATGGCTACACCTTC. Residues: CANSLRATGVGGYGYTF. This chain uses TRBV27 with TRBJ1-2, with 8 nucleotides matching TRBD1. Germline-derived CDR1 and CDR2 are MNHEY and SMNVEV (reference sequence). The CDR3 has 17 amino acids.

The chain uses TRBV6-2 or TRBV6-3 and TRBJ2-2; 10 bases map to TRBD2. From germline, CDR1 is MNHEY and CDR2 SVGEGT. V dropped 6 bases and J dropped 1; count of bases not matched to a gene: 2. This CDR3 spans 15 amino acids. The chain's CDR3 is CASRPSGGNTGELFF. The CDR3, as DNA: TGTGCCAGCAGGCCTAGCGGGGGGAACACCGGGGAGCTGTTTTTT.

This chain links TRBV6-1 with TRBJ2-3; unclear D gene. The CDR3 extends over 11 amino acids. With 9 bases removed from V and 4 bases from J, the gap between germline ends came to 8 bases. Germline V CDR1 and CDR2: MNHNS, SASEGT. In DNA, the CDR3 is TGTGCCAGTTTACTTGCAGATACGCAGTATTTT. Residues: CASLLADTQYF.

The chain uses TRBV6-1 and TRBJ1-1; possibly TRBD1 for D (5 bases). V was clipped by 6 bases and J by 0 bases, with 14 bases between them. Germline CDR1 and CDR2: MNHNS and SASEGT. The CDR3 is 15 amino acids. The CDR3 sequence is CASRAGSGLNTEAFF. Written as DNA, the CDR3 is TGTGCCAGCAGGGCAGGGTCCGGGTTGAACACTGAAGCTTTCTTT.

This chain connects TRBV5-1 to TRBJ1-2; 9 bases align to TRBD1. The J segment lost 7 bases and the V segment lost 2 bases, leaving 9 bases of the junction unmatched. Per germline, CDR1 SGHRS and CDR2 YFSETQ. CDR3 length: 15 amino acids. The CDR3 loop is CASSLTGTGISGYTF. The CDR3, as DNA: TGCGCCAGCAGCTTAACCGGGACAGGGATTTCTGGCTACACCTTC. Drawing the rest from reference TRBV5-1 and TRBJ1-2, the complete variable domain is KAGVTQTPRYLIKTRGQQVTLSCSPISGHRSVSWYQQTPGQGLQFLFEYFSETQRNKGNFPGRFSGRQFSNSRSEMNVSTLELGDSALYLCASSLTGTGISGYTFGSGTRLTVV.

J is TRBJ1-5 and V is TRBV7-2; 7 bases agree with TRBD1. J lost 7 bases, V lost 0 bases, and 12 bases had no gene match. Germline V gives CDR1 SGHTA, CDR2 FQGNSA. The CDR3 has 17 residues. CDR3 sequence reads: CASSLAFVTGSGQPQHF. As DNA, the CDR3 is TGTGCCAGCAGCTTAGCGTTTGTGACAGGGTCAGGGCAGCCCCAGCATTTT.

The chain combines TRBV15 with TRBJ1-4, with unresolved D. Trimming pared 1 base from V and 8 bases from J, leaving 11 bases between. In germline, CDR1 is LNHNV, CDR2 YYDKDF (reference sequence). The CDR3 runs 14 residues. CDR3 protein: CATSRGQVGEKLFF. CDR3 nucleotides: TGTGCCACCAGCAGAGGGCAAGTAGGGGAAAAACTGTTTTTT.

J is TRBJ1-6 and V is TRBV20-1, with 7 bases lining up with TRBD1. This CDR3 spans 13 amino acids. After removal of 3 bases from V and 8 bases from J, the junction contained 4 bases not matched to a gene. Germline assignment: CDR1 DFQATT and CDR2 SNEGSKA (reference sequence). CDR3: CSASSQGDSPLHF. The CDR3 DNA reads TGCAGTGCTAGTAGCCAGGGGGATTCACCCCTCCACTTT.

This clonotype showed up just a few times. The chain couples TRBV28 to TRBJ2-6, with 7 bases matching TRBD1. With V trimmed by 7 bases and J by 2 bases, 11 bases remained unmatched. This CDR3 is 17 amino acids long. Germline V CDR1 and CDR2: MDHEN, SYDVKM. The CDR3 DNA is TGTGCCAGCACCTCTGTACGGGGACAGCCTGGGGCCAACGTCCTGACTTTC. It specifies CASTSVRGQPGANVLTF.

The chain joins TRBV4-1 to TRBJ2-1, with D unclear. CDR3 length: 19 residues. Trimming took 3 bases from V and 0 from J, leaving 21 bases between them. Germline V gene lookup returns CDR1 MGHRA and CDR2 YSYEKL. The CDR3 DNA reads TGCGCCAGCAGCCACCCAATTTTGAGGAATGGGCGCTCCTACAATGAGCAGTTCTTC. Translated, it gives CASSHPILRNGRSYNEQFF.

The chain employs TRBV5-4 and TRBJ2-1, with 12 nucleotides matching TRBD2. The V segment lost 4 bases and the J segment 9 bases; nucleotides outside the gene matches: 5. Germline V CDR1 and CDR2: SGHNT, YYREEE (reference sequence). The CDR3 runs 14 residues. DNA of the CDR3: TGTGCCAGCAGCCGTCCTAGCGGGAGGGGTGAGCAGTTCTTC. This encodes CASSRPSGRGEQFF.